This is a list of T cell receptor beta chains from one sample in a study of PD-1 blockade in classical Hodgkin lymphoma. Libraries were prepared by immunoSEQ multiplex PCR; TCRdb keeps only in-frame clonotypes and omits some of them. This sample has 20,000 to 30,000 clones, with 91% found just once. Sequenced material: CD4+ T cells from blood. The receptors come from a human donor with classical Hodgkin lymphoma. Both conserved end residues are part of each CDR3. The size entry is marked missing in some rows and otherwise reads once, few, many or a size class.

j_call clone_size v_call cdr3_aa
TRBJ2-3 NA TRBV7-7 CASSPDYTDTQYF
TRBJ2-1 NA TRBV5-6 CASSLEGVGSYNEQFF
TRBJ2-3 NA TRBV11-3 CASSLDLLADTQYF
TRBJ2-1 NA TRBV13 CASSLGPVGGGSYNEQFF
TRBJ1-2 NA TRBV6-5 CASRFGQSFYGYTF
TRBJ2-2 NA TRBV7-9 CASSEYAPTGELFF
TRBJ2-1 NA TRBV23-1 CASSQSGRVASPNEQFF
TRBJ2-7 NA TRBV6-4 CASRTAPGTGMSYEQYF
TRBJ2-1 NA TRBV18 CASSPPDRQYNEQFF
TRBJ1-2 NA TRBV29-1 CSVDFGANYGYTF
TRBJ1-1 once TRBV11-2 CASSLGGLGQGFFTEAFF
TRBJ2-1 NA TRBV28 CASVRGFF
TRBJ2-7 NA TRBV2 CASSEASGWIDEQYF
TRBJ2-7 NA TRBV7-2 CASSLVLAGGAVYEQYF
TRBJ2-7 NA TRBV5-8 CASSKQGASPYEQYF
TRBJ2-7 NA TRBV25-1 CASSESLYGAGGRSEQYF
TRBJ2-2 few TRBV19 CASSRYRGVYTGELFF
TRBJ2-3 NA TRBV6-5 CASSLSGEGTDTQYF
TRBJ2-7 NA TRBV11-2 CASSLGTGNYEQYF
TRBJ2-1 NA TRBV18 CASSPQGFGEQFF
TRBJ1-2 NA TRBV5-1 CASSPLLTGAYGYTF
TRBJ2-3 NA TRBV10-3 CAIGLAGFPDTQYF
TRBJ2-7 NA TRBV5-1 CASSSTGGDYEQYF
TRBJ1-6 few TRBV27 CASSPWDRGRLHF
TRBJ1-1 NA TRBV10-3 CAISGGGREAFF
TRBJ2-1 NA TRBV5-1 CASSSGTGGNNEQFF
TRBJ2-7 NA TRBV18 CASSHRDSLEYEQYF
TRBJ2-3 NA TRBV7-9 CAKRGAFTDTQYF